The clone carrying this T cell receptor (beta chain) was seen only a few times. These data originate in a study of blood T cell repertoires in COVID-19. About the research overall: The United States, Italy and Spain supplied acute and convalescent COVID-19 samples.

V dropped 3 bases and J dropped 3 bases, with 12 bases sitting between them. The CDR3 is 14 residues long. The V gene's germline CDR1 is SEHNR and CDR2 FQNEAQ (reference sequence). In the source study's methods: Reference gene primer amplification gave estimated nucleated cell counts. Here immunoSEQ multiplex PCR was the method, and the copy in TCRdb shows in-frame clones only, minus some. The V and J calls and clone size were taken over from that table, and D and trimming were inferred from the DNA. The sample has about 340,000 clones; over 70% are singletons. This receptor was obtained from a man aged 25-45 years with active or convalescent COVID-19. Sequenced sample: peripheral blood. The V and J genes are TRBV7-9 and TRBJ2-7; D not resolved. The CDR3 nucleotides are TGTGCCAGCAGCTTGGGTCGCGGTCTCTACGAGCAGTACTTC. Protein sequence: CASSLGRGLYEQYF.